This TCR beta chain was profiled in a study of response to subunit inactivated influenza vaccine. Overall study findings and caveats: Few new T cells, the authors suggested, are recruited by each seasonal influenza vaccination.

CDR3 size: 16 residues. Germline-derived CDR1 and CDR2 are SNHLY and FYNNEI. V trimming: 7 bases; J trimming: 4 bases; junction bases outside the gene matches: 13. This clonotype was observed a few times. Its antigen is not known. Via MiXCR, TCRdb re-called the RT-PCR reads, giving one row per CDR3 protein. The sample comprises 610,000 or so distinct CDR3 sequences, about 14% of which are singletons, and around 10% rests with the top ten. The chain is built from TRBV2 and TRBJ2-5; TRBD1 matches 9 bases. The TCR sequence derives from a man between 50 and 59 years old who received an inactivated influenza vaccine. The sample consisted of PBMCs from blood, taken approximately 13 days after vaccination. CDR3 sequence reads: CASTYFGTGIGETQYF. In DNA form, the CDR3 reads TGTGCCAGCACCTACTTCGGGACAGGGATTGGAGAGACCCAGTACTTC.